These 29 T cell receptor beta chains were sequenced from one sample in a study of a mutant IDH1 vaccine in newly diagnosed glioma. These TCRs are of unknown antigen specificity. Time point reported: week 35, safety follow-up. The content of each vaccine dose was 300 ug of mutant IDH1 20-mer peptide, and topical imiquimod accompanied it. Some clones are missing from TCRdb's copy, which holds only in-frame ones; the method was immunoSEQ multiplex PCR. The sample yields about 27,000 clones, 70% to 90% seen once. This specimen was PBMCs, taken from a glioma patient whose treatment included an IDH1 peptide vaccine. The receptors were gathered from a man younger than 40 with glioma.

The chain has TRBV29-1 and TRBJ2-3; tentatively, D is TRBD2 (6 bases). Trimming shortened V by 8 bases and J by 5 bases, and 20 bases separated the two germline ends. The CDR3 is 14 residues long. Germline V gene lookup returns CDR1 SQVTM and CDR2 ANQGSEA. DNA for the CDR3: TGCAGCACTCCGCCGGGTCCCGGGGGAGATACGCAGTATTTT. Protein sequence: CSTPPGPGGDTQYF.

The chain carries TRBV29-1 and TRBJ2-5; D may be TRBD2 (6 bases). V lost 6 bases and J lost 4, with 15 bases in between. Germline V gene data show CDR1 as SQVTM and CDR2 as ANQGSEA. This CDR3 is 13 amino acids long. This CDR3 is CSVGGEKGETQYF. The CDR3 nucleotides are TGCAGCGTGGGGGGAGAAAAAGGAGAGACCCAGTACTTC. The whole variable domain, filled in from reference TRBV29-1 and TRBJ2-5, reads SAVISQKPSRDICQRGTSLTIQCQVDSQVTMMFWYRQQPGQSLTLIATANQGSEATYESGFVIDKFPISRPNLTFSTLTVSNMSPEDSSIYLCSVGGEKGETQYFGPGTRLLVL.

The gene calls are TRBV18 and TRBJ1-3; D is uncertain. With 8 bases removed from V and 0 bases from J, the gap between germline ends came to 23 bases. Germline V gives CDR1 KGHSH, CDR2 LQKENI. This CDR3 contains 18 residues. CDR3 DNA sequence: TGTGCCAGCCCCCCAAGTGGGAGTAACGATATCTCTGGAAACACCATATATTTT. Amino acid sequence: CASPPSGSNDISGNTIYF.

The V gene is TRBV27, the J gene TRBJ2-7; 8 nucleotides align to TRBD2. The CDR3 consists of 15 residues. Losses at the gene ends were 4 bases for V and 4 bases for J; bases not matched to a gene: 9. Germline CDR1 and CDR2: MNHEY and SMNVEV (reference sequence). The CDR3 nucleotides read TGTGCCAGCAGTTCCCGGGGGGGACGAGGTTACGAGCAGTACTTC. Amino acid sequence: CASSSRGGRGYEQYF.

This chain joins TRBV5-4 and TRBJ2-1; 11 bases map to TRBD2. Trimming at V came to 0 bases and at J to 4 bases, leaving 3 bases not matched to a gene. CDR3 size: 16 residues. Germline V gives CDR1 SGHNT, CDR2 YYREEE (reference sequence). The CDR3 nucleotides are TGTGCCAGCAGCTTGGATGGGACTAGCGGATACAATGAGCAGTTCTTC. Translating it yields CASSLDGTSGYNEQFF.

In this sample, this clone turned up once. DNA for the CDR3: TGTGCCAGCAGCTCTAGCGGGAGCTACACCGGGGAGCTGTTTTTT. This translates into CASSSSGSYTGELFF. This chain joins TRBV5-4 and TRBJ2-2; 10 positions agree with TRBD2. The CDR3 has 15 amino acids. Germline CDR1 SGHNT, CDR2 YYREEE (reference sequence). The V gene end was trimmed by 3 bases and the J gene end by 3 bases; junction bases not matched to a gene: 2.

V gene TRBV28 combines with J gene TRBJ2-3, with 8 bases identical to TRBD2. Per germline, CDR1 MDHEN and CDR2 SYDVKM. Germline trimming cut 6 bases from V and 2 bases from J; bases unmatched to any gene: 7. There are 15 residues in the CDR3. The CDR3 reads CASRSQRGTTDTQYF. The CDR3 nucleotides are TGTGCCAGCAGATCACAGCGGGGGACCACAGATACGCAGTATTTT.

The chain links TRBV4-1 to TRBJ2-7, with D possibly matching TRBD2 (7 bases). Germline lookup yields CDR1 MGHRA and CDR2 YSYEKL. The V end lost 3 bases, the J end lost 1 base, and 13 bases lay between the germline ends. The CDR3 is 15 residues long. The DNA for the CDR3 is TGCGCCAGCAGCCACCCGAGGGGGGGATCCTACGAGCAGTACTTC. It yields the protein CASSHPRGGSYEQYF.

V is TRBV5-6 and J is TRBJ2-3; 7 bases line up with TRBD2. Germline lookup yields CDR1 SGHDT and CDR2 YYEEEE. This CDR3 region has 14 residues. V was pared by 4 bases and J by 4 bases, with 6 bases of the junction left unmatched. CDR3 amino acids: CASSDAGASDTQYF. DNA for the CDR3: TGTGCCAGCAGCGATGCGGGAGCTTCAGATACGCAGTATTTT. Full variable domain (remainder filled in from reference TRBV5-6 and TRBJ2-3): DAGVTQSPTHLIKTRGQQVTLRCSPKSGHDTVSWYQQALGQGPQFIFQYYEEEERQRGNFPDRFSGHQFPNYSSELNVNALLLGDSALYLCASSDAGASDTQYFGPGTRLTVL.

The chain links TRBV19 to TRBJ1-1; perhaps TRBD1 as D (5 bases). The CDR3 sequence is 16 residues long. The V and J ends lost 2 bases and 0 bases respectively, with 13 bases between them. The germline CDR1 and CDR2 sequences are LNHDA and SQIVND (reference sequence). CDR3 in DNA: TGTGCCAGTAGTATATTAACAGGAGCTATGAACACTGAAGCTTTCTTT. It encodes CASSILTGAMNTEAFF.

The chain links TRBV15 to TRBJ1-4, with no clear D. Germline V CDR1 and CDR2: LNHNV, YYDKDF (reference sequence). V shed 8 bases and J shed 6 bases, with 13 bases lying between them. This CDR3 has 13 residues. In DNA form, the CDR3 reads TGTGCCACCCGGCGGAGGGCGGATGAAAAACTGTTTTTT. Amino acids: CATRRRADEKLFF.

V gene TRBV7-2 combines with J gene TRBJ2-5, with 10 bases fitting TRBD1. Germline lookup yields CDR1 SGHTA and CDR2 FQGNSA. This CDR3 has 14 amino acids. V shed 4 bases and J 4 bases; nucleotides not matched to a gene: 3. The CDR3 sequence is CASSSTGGAETQYF. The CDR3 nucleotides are TGTGCCAGCAGCTCGACAGGGGGCGCAGAGACCCAGTACTTC.

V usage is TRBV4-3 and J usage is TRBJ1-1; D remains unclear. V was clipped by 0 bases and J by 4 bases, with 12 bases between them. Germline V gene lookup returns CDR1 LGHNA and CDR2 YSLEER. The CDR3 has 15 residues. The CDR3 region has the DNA TGCGCCAGCAGCCAAGATAGGGCCCTGTTCACTGAAGCTTTCTTT. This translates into CASSQDRALFTEAFF.

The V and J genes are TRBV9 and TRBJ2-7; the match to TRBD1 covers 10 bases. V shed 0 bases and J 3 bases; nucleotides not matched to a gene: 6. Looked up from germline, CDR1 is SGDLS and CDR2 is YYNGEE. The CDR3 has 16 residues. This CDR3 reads CASSVDPGQGGYEQYF. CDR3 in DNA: TGTGCCAGCAGCGTAGACCCCGGACAGGGGGGCTACGAGCAGTACTTC. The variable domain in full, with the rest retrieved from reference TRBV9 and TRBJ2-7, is DSGVTQTPKHLITATGQRVTLRCSPRSGDLSVYWYQQSLDQGLQFLIQYYNGEERAKGNILERFSAQQFPDLHSELNLSSLELGDSALYFCASSVDPGQGGYEQYFGPGTRLTVT.

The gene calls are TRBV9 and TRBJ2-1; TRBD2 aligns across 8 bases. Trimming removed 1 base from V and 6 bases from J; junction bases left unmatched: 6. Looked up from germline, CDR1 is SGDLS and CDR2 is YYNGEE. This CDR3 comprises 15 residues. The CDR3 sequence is CASSVMAGGINEQFF. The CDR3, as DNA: TGTGCCAGCAGCGTAATGGCGGGGGGTATCAATGAGCAGTTCTTC.

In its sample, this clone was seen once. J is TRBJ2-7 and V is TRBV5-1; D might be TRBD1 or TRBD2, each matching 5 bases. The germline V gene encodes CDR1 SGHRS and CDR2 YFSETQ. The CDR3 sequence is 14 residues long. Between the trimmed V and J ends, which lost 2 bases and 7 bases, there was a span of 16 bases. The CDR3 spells CASSLTGTRSEQYF. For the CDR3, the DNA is TGCGCCAGCAGCTTAACCGGGACCCGCTCGGAGCAGTACTTC.

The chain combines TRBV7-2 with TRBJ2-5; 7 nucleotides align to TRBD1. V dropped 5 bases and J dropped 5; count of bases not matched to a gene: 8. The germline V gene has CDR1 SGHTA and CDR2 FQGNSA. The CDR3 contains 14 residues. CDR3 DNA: TGTGCCAGCAGCCCCGACAGGGTCTTGGAGACCCAGTACTTC. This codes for CASSPDRVLETQYF.

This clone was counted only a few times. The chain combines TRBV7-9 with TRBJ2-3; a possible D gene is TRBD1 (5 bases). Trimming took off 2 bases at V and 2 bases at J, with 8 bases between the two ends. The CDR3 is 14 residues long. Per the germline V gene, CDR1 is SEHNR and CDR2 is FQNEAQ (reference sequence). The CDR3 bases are TGTGCCAGCAGCTTACGTGGGGCCACAGATACGCAGTATTTT. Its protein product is CASSLRGATDTQYF. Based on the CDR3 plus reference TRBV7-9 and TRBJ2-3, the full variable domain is DTGVSQNPRHKITKRGQNVTFRCDPISEHNRLYWYRQTLGQGPEFLTYFQNEAQLEKSRLLSDRFSAERPKGSFSTLEIQRTEQGDSAMYLCASSLRGATDTQYFGPGTRLTVL.

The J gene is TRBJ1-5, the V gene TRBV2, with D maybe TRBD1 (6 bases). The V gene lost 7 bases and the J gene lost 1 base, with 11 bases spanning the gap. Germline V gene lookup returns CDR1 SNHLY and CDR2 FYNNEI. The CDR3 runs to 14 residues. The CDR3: CASTRGDSNQPQHF. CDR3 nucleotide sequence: TGTGCCAGCACTAGGGGGGACAGCAATCAGCCCCAGCATTTT.

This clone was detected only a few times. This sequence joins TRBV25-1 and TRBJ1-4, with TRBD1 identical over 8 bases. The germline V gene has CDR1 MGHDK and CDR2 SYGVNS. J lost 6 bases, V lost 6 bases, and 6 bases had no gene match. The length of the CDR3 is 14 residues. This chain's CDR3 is CASSQGAGDEKLFF. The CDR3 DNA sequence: TGTGCCAGCAGCCAGGGGGCGGGGGATGAAAAACTGTTTTTT. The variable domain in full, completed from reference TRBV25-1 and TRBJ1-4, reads EADIYQTPRYLVIGTGKKITLECSQTMGHDKMYWYQQDPGMELHLIHYSYGVNSTEKGDLSSESTVSRIRTEHFPLTLESARPSHTSQYLCASSQGAGDEKLFFGSGTQLSVL.

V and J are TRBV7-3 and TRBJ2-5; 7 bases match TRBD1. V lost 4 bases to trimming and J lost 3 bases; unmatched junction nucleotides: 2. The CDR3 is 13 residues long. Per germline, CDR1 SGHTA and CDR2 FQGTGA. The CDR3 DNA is TGTGCCAGCAGCTCCGACAGGGAAGAGACCCAGTACTTC. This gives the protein CASSSDREETQYF.

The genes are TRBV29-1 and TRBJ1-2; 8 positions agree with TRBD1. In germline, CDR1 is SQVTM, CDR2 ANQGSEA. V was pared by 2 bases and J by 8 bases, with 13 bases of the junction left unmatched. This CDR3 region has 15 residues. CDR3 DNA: TGCAGCGTTGAATTAGAAACAGGGGGAGAAAAGGGCTACACCTTC. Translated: CSVELETGGEKGYTF.

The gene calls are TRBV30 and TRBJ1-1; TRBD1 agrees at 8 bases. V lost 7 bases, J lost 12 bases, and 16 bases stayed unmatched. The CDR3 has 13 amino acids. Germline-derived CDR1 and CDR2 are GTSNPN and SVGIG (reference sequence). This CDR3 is CASLTTRDRRTFF. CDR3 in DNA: TGTGCCTCATTAACGACCCGGGACAGGCGGACTTTCTTT.

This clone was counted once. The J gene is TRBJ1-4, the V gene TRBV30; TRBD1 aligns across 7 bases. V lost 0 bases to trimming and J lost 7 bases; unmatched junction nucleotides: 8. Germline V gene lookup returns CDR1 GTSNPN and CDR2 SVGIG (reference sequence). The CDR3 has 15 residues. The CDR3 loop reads CAWSVPDRDAEKLFF. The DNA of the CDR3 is TGTGCCTGGAGTGTACCCGACAGGGATGCTGAAAAACTGTTTTTT. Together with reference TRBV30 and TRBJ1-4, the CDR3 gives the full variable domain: SQTIHQWPATLVQPVGSPLSLECTVEGTSNPNLYWYRQAAGRGLQLLFYSVGIGQISSEVPQNLSASRPQDRQFILSSKKLLLSDSGFYLCAWSVPDRDAEKLFFGSGTQLSVL.

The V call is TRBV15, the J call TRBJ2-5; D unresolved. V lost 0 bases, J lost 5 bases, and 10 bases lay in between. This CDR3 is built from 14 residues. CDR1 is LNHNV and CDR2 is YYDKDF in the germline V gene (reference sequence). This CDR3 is CATSRDRAAETQYF. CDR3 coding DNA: TGTGCCACCAGCAGAGATCGGGCAGCGGAGACCCAGTACTTC.

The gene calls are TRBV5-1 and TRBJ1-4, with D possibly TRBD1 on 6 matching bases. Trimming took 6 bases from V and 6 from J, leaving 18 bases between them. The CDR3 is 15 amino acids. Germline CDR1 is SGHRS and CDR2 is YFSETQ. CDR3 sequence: CASTLMGHKDEKLFF. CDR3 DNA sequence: TGCGCCAGCACCTTAATGGGACACAAAGATGAAAAACTGTTTTTT.

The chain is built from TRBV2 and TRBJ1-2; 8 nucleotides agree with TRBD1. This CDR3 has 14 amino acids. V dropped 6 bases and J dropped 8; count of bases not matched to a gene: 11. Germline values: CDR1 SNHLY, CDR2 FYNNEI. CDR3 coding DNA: TGTGCCAGCAGGGGACAGGTTCAAACCCGGGGCTACACCTTC. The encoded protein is CASRGQVQTRGYTF.

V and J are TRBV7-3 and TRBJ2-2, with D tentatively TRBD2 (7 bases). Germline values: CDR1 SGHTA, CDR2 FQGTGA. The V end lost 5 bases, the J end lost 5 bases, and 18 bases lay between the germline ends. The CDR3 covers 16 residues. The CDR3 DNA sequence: TGTGCCAGCAGCCGAGGGGGAGGGCGAGGTACCGGGGAGCTGTTTTTT. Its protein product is CASSRGGGRGTGELFF.

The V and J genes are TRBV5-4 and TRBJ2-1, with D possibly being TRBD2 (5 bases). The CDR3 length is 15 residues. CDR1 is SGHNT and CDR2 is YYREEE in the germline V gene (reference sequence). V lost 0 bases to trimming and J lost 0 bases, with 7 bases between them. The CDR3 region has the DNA TGTGCCAGCAGCTTGGGAGGGAGCTCCTACAATGAGCAGTTCTTC. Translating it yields CASSLGGSSYNEQFF.